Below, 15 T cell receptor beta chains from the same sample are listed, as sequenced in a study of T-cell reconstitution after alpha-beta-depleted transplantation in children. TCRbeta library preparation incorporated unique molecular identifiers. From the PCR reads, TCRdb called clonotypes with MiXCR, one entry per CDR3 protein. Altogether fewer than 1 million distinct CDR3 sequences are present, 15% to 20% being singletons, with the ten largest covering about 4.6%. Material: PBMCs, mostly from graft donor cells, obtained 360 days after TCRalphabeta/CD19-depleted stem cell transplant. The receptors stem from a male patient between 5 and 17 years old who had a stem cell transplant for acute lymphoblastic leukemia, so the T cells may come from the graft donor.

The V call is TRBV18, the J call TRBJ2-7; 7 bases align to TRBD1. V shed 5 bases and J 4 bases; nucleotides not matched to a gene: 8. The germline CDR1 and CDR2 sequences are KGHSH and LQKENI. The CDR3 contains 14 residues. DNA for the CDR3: TGTGCCAGCTCAGGGGACAGATCGTGGTACGAGCAGTACTTC. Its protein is CASSGDRSWYEQYF. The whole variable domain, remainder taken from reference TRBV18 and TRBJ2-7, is NAGVMQNPRHLVRRRGQEARLRCSPMKGHSHVYWYRQLPEEGLKFMVYLQKENIIDESGMPKERFSAEFPKEGPSILRIQQVVRGDSAAYFCASSGDRSWYEQYFGPGTRLTVT.

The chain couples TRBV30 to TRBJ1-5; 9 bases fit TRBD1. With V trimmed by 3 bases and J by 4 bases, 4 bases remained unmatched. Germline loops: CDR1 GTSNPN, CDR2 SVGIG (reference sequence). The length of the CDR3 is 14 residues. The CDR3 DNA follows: TGTGCCTGGAGCCCCGGGACAGGGAATCAGCCCCAGCATTTT. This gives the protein CAWSPGTGNQPQHF.

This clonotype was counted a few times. The CDR3, as DNA: TGTGCCAGCATTCCACAAACGAGCTCTGGGGCCAACGTCCTGACTTTC. This gives the protein CASIPQTSSGANVLTF. This chain uses TRBV12-3 or TRBV12-4 with TRBJ2-6; D gene unclear. The V end was cut by 7 bases, the J end by 0 bases, with 13 bases between. CDR3 length equals 16 residues.

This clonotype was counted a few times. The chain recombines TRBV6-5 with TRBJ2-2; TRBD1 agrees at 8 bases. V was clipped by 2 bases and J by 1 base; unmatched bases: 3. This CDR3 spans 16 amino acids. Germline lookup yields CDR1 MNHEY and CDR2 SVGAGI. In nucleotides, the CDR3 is TGTGCCAGCAGTTACGGACAGGGCCTGAACACCGGGGAGCTGTTTTTT. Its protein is CASSYGQGLNTGELFF.

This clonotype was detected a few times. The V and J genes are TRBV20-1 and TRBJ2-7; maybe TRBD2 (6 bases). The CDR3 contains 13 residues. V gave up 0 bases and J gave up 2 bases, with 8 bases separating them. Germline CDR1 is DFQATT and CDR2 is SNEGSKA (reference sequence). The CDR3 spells CSARDSGAYEQYF. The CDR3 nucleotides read TGCAGTGCTAGAGATAGCGGCGCCTACGAGCAGTACTTC.

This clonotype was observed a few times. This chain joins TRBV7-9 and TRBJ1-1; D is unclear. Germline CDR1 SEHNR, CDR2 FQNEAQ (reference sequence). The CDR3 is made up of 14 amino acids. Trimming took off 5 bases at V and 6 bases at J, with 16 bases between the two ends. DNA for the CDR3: TGTGCCAGCAGCCCCGATCGGTCAGTGGCTGAAGCTTTCTTT. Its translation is CASSPDRSVAEAFF.

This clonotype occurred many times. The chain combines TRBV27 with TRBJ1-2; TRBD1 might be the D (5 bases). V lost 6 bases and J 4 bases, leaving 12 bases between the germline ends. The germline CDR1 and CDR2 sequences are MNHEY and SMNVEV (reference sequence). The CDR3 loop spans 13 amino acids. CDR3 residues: CASRPTTAYGYTF. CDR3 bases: TGTGCCAGCAGACCGACGACAGCCTATGGCTACACCTTC.

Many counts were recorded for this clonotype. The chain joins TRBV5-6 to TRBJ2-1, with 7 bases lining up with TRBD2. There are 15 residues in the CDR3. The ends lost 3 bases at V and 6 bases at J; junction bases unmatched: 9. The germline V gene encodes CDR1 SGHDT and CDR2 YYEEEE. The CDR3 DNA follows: TGTGCCAGCAGCTCAGGACTAGGGAGACCCAATGAGCAGTTCTTC. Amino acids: CASSSGLGRPNEQFF. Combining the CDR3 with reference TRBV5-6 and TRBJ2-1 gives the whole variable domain DAGVTQSPTHLIKTRGQQVTLRCSPKSGHDTVSWYQQALGQGPQFIFQYYEEEERQRGNFPDRFSGHQFPNYSSELNVNALLLGDSALYLCASSSGLGRPNEQFFGPGTRLTVL.

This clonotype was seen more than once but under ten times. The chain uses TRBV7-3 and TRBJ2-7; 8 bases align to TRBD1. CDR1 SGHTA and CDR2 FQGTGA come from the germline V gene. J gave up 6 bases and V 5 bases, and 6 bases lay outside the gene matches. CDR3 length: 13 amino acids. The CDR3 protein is CASSLHGQGEQYF. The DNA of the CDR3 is TGTGCCAGCAGCCTACATGGACAGGGCGAGCAGTACTTC.

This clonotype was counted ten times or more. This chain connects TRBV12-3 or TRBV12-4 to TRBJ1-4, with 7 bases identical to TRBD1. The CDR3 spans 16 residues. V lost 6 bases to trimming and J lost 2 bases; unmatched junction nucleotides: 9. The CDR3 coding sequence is TGTGCCAGCAGCCTTATAGGGGGCGCGACTAATGAAAAACTGTTTTTT. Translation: CASSLIGGATNEKLFF.

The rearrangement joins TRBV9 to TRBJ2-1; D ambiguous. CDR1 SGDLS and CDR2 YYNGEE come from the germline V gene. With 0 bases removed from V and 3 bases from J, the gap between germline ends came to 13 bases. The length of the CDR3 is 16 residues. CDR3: CASSVAQWVYYNEQFF. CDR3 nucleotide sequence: TGTGCCAGCAGCGTAGCTCAGTGGGTTTACTACAATGAGCAGTTCTTC.

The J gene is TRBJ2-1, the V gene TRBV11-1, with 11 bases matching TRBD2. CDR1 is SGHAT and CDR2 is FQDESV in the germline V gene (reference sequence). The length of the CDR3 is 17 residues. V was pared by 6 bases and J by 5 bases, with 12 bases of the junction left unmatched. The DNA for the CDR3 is TGTGCCAGCAGACGCAGACCTTGGACTAGCGGGCACAATGAGCAGTTCTTC. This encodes CASRRRPWTSGHNEQFF.

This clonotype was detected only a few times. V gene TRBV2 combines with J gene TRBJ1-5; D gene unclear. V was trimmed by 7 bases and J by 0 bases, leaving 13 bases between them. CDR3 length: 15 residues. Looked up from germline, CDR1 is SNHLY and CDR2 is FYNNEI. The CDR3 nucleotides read TGTGCCAGCACGTGGGCTTACTCTAGCAATCAGCCCCAGCATTTT. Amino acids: CASTWAYSSNQPQHF.

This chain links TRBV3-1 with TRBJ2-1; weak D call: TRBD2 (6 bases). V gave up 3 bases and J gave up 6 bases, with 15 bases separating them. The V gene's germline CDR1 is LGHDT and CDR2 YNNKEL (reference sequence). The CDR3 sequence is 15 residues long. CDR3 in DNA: TGTGCCAGCAGCCACGGAGGGAACGCCGGCAATGAGCAGTTCTTC. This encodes CASSHGGNAGNEQFF.

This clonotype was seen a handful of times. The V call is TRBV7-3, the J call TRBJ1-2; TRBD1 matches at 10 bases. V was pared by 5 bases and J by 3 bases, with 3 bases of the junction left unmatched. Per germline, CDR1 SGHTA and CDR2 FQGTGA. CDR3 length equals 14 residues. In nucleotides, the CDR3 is TGTGCCAGCAGCGCGACAGGGGGCCACTATGGCTACACCTTC. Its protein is CASSATGGHYGYTF.